This is a list of T cell receptor beta chains from one sample in a study of blood T cell repertoires in COVID-19. Assay: immunoSEQ multiplex PCR; the TCRdb copy retains only in-frame clones and omits some. The sample has under 300,000 clones; around 85% are singletons. Sequenced: peripheral blood. The receptors derive from a human donor with COVID-19, enrolled during active disease. The donor label of this sample is uncertain. Both conserved end residues are part of each CDR3. Fields, in order: V gene, clone size, D gene, J gene, CDR3 protein. A D gene is named only where the DNA matches it firmly. Where a row states a size, it is once, few, many or the class of an expanded clone; other rows omit it.

v_call: TRBV4-3
clone_size: -
d_call: TRBD2
j_call: TRBJ2-3
cdr3_aa: CASSQGLAGADTQYF

v_call: TRBV7-2
clone_size: -
d_call: -
j_call: TRBJ2-7
cdr3_aa: CASSFGVKTEEQYF

v_call: TRBV20-1
clone_size: -
d_call: -
j_call: TRBJ2-5
cdr3_aa: CSASRGQGAGEETQYF

v_call: TRBV2
clone_size: -
d_call: -
j_call: TRBJ1-2
cdr3_aa: CASSQDSRNYGYTF

v_call: TRBV21-1
clone_size: -
d_call: -
j_call: TRBJ1-1
cdr3_aa: CVSSKEARGQGCTEAFF

v_call: TRBV3-1/TRBV3-2
clone_size: -
d_call: TRBD2
j_call: TRBJ2-3
cdr3_aa: CASSPRLAGVTDTQYF

v_call: TRBV12-5
clone_size: -
d_call: -
j_call: TRBJ1-5
cdr3_aa: CASGLETGRISQPQHF

v_call: TRBV5-1
clone_size: -
d_call: -
j_call: TRBJ1-2
cdr3_aa: CASSYGQEYGYTF

v_call: TRBV11-3
clone_size: -
d_call: TRBD2
j_call: TRBJ2-3
cdr3_aa: CASSQRLASGTDTQYF

v_call: TRBV6-1
clone_size: -
d_call: -
j_call: TRBJ1-3
cdr3_aa: CASSDSLGPGNTIYF

v_call: TRBV7-9
clone_size: -
d_call: TRBD2
j_call: TRBJ2-3
cdr3_aa: CASSSSGGGTDTQYF

v_call: TRBV7-8
clone_size: -
d_call: -
j_call: TRBJ1-6
cdr3_aa: CASSPGNSPLHF

v_call: TRBV7-2
clone_size: -
d_call: -
j_call: TRBJ2-5
cdr3_aa: CASRPGAEETQYF

v_call: TRBV19
clone_size: -
d_call: TRBD1
j_call: TRBJ1-3
cdr3_aa: CASTLRDRGLTPSGNTIYF

v_call: TRBV29-1
clone_size: -
d_call: -
j_call: TRBJ2-7
cdr3_aa: CSVGGTGVRSYEQYF

v_call: TRBV7-9
clone_size: -
d_call: TRBD2
j_call: TRBJ2-1
cdr3_aa: CASSLRSSGGSYNEQFF

v_call: TRBV9
clone_size: -
d_call: TRBD2
j_call: TRBJ2-1
cdr3_aa: CASSETSGHNNEQFF

v_call: TRBV7-9
clone_size: -
d_call: -
j_call: TRBJ1-3
cdr3_aa: CASSFGGYEGNTIYF

v_call: TRBV12-5
clone_size: -
d_call: -
j_call: TRBJ1-3
cdr3_aa: CASGPLGSSGNTIYF

v_call: TRBV28
clone_size: -
d_call: TRBD1
j_call: TRBJ2-2
cdr3_aa: CASSLGDREAGELFF

v_call: TRBV5-5
clone_size: few
d_call: TRBD1
j_call: TRBJ1-2
cdr3_aa: CASSWTGSERGYTF

v_call: TRBV7-8
clone_size: -
d_call: TRBD1
j_call: TRBJ1-2
cdr3_aa: CASSSRTGLNYGYTF

v_call: TRBV2
clone_size: -
d_call: TRBD1
j_call: TRBJ1-1
cdr3_aa: CANFFPGTGVYLATEAFF

v_call: TRBV2
clone_size: -
d_call: TRBD2
j_call: TRBJ2-3
cdr3_aa: CASRPGLAGTDTQYF

v_call: TRBV5-4
clone_size: -
d_call: -
j_call: TRBJ1-2
cdr3_aa: CASSSGVGAGYGYTF

v_call: TRBV27
clone_size: -
d_call: TRBD1
j_call: TRBJ1-1
cdr3_aa: CASSPGGHLGTEAFF

v_call: TRBV9
clone_size: many
d_call: -
j_call: TRBJ2-5
cdr3_aa: CASSPELAGYVETQYF

v_call: TRBV10-2
clone_size: -
d_call: TRBD2
j_call: TRBJ2-1
cdr3_aa: CASSESLAGVSEQFF

v_call: TRBV6-5
clone_size: -
d_call: TRBD2
j_call: TRBJ2-7
cdr3_aa: CATGLAVTREQYF

v_call: TRBV19
clone_size: few
d_call: -
j_call: TRBJ1-3
cdr3_aa: CASINTGGRIFSGNTIYF

v_call: TRBV12-3/TRBV12-4
clone_size: many
d_call: TRBD1
j_call: TRBJ1-1
cdr3_aa: CASRKTGVAFF

v_call: TRBV30
clone_size: -
d_call: TRBD1
j_call: TRBJ1-2
cdr3_aa: CAWVEGARGYTF

v_call: TRBV27
clone_size: -
d_call: TRBD1
j_call: TRBJ1-6
cdr3_aa: CASAETRRQGGQSPLHF

v_call: TRBV29-1
clone_size: -
d_call: TRBD1
j_call: TRBJ1-2
cdr3_aa: CSVEEGQKFGGYTF

v_call: TRBV4-3
clone_size: many
d_call: -
j_call: TRBJ1-2
cdr3_aa: CASSQDQQAHYTF

v_call: TRBV12-5
clone_size: -
d_call: -
j_call: TRBJ2-3
cdr3_aa: CASGMDSSTDTQYF

v_call: TRBV12-3/TRBV12-4
clone_size: -
d_call: -
j_call: TRBJ1-2
cdr3_aa: CASRGDTRYGYTF

v_call: TRBV3-1/TRBV3-2
clone_size: -
d_call: -
j_call: TRBJ2-7
cdr3_aa: CASSQVAGERSEQYF

v_call: TRBV21-1
clone_size: -
d_call: -
j_call: TRBJ2-2
cdr3_aa: CARPPGDTGELFF

v_call: TRBV18
clone_size: -
d_call: -
j_call: TRBJ1-2
cdr3_aa: CASSPLREDYGYTF

v_call: TRBV10-3
clone_size: -
d_call: TRBD2
j_call: TRBJ2-7
cdr3_aa: CAIRGLAGGRGGYEQYF

v_call: TRBV30
clone_size: -
d_call: TRBD1
j_call: TRBJ1-4
cdr3_aa: CAYLTGTGSEKLFF

v_call: TRBV7-6
clone_size: few
d_call: TRBD2
j_call: TRBJ2-2
cdr3_aa: CASSLAINTGELFF

v_call: TRBV28
clone_size: -
d_call: -
j_call: TRBJ1-1
cdr3_aa: CASSEQDTEAFF

v_call: TRBV18
clone_size: -
d_call: TRBD1
j_call: TRBJ1-5
cdr3_aa: CASSPEQGAQGQPQHF

v_call: TRBV6-5
clone_size: -
d_call: -
j_call: TRBJ1-5
cdr3_aa: CASKGFQNQPQHF

v_call: TRBV15
clone_size: -
d_call: -
j_call: TRBJ1-6
cdr3_aa: CATSSRVPNNSPLHF

v_call: TRBV7-2
clone_size: once
d_call: TRBD2
j_call: TRBJ2-1
cdr3_aa: CASSLAGGAYNEQFF

v_call: TRBV28
clone_size: once
d_call: TRBD1
j_call: TRBJ2-7
cdr3_aa: CASRRTGDSYEQYF

v_call: TRBV29-1
clone_size: few
d_call: TRBD2
j_call: TRBJ2-1
cdr3_aa: CSVAPSGGSYNEQFF

v_call: TRBV7-7
clone_size: -
d_call: TRBD2
j_call: TRBJ2-5
cdr3_aa: CASSPGLAGGPGETQYF

v_call: TRBV9
clone_size: -
d_call: -
j_call: TRBJ2-3
cdr3_aa: CASSTATVGTDTQYF

v_call: TRBV27
clone_size: -
d_call: -
j_call: TRBJ1-2
cdr3_aa: CASSRRAGANYGYTF